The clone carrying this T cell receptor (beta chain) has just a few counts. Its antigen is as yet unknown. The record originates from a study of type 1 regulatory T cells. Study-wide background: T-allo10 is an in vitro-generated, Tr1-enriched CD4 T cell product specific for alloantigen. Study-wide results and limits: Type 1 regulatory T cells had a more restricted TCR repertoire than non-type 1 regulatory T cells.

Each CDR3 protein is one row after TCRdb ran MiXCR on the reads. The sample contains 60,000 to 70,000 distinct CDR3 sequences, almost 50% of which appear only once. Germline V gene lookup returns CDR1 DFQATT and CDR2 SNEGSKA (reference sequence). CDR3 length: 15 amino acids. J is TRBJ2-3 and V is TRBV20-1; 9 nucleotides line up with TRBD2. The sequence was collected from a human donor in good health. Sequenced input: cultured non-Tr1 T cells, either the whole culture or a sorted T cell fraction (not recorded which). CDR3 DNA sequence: TGCAGGGGGGATAGCGGGGGCCTTGGCACAGATACGCAGTATTTT. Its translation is CRGDSGGLGTDTQYF.